This record covers a single TCR beta chain. The antigen it recognizes is unknown. Base quality data are lacking; no much larger clone is found one base away. The immunoSEQ multiplex PCR assay was used to generate TCR libraries, with TCR-beta and/or TCR-alpha/delta assays applied to each sample. The amplified TCR libraries were sequenced using the Illumina high-throughput platform. Per the source publication's procedure: Clustering and dimensionality reduction relied on pairwise TCRdist distances among GMM-specific receptors from T cells that were either sorted ex vivo or expanded in vitro. The score assigned to each clinical repertoire was mean NN-distance, meaning the average TCRdist to the nearest 10% of tetramer-positive reference sequences. GEM TCR motif frequency was calculated as the fraction of unique TCRs that matched known GEM sequences by V/J usage and CDR3 length. Linear discriminant analysis with leave-one-out cross-validation, implemented in scikit-learn, was used to classify active tuberculosis. Entries here come from immuneACCESS through TCRdb and include only in-frame sequences with V and J called. Some clones fail to appear in such tables; in the studies checked, an unresolved V gene covers under half of the shortfall, and the cause of the remainder is unknown. V and J calls and clone size are those listed in that table; D and trimming were worked out from the DNA. This sample lists 30,000 to 40,000 clones; around 93% were detected once. 2% to 2.5% of the sample is held by the ten biggest clonotypes.

The data belong to a study of T cells in tuberculosis (dated by TCRdb to 2016 to 2019). Background for the entire study: In the study, CD1B tetramers and high-throughput TCR immunosequencing were combined to characterize T cells specific for the mycobacterial lipid antigen glucose monomycolate (GMM). IGRA-negative adolescents, IGRA-positive adolescents with latent tuberculosis and adults with active tuberculosis, nine to ten per group, were compared in a South African clinical cohort. PBMC from patients with active tuberculosis were archived either before the start of standard anti-tuberculosis treatment or within 7 days of starting that treatment.

The paper's findings and limits, for the study overall: Active tuberculosis TCR-alpha repertoires showed smaller mean NN-distances to GMM-specific TCRs than IGRA-negative controls, suggesting clonal expansion of these TCRs. Clinical samples were chosen by availability of cryopreserved specimens, and active tuberculosis cases were adults while controls were adolescents. The smaller NN-distances were partly driven by shorter CDR3-alpha lengths in active tuberculosis patients, and the difference for TCR-beta did not reach statistical significance. With the diverse GMM-specific repertoire as input, a classifier achieved around 90% accuracy (AUROC 0.90), whereas GEM motif frequencies as input gave around 70% accuracy.

V gives up 2 bases and J gives up 2 bases, and the segment between their germline ends measures 13 bases. The CDR3 measures 15 amino acids from cysteine to phenylalanine. Only CDR3 DNA is held: 45 bases, read in frame from base 1. CDR1 and CDR2, looked up from the germline V gene, are MGHDK and SYGVNS. Reading the label with the study, this specimen's time point is: new active TB diagnosis, blood taken before or within 7 days of starting treatment. Active tuberculosis patients were HIV-seronegative South African adults aged 18 years or older with a new diagnosis. Confirmation of active tuberculosis came from positive sputum smear microscopy and/or a positive M. tuberculosis culture. Unsorted cryopreserved PBMC were immunosequenced, covering on average approximately 90,000 T cells per clinical donor.

The sequence derives from an adult with tuberculosis. The V and J genes are TRBV25-1 and TRBJ2-7; 5 matching bases give a weak D call of TRBD1. The sequencing here drew on PBMCs, taken at tuberculosis diagnosis. CDR3 loop: CASSEQNRGPYEQYF. The nucleotides read TGTGCCAGCAGTGAACAAAATAGGGGTCCCTACGAGCAGTACTTC.